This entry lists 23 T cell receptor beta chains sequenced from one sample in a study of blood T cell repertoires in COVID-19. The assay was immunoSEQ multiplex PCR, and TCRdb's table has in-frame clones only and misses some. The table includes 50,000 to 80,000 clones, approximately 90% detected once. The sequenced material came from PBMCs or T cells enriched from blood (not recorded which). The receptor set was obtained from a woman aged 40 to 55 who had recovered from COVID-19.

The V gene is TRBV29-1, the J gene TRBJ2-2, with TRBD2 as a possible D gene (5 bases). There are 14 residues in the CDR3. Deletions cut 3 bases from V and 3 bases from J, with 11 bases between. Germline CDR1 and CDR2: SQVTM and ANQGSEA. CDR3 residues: CSVERGQHTGELFF. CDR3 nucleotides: TGCAGCGTTGAGAGAGGGCAGCACACCGGGGAGCTGTTTTTT.

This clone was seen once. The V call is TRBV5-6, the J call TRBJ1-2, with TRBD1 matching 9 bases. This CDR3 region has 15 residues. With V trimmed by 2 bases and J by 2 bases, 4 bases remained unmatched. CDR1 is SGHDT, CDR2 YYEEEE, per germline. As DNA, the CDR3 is TGTGCCAGCAGCTTAGGGACAGGGTCCAACTATGGCTACACCTTC. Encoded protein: CASSLGTGSNYGYTF.

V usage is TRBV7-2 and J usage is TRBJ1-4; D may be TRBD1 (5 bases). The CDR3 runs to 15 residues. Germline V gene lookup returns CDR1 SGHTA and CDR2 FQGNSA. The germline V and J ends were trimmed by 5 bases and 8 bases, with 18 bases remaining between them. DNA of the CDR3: TGTGCCAGCAGCAAACAGGCAGGGATAGAGGAAAAACTGTTTTTT. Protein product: CASSKQAGIEEKLFF.

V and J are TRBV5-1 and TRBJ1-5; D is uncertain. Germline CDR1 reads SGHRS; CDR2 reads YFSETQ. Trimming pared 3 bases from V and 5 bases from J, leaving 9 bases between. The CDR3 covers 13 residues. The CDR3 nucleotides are TGCGCCAGCAGCTATGGGAGCGATCAGCCCCAGCATTTT. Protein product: CASSYGSDQPQHF.

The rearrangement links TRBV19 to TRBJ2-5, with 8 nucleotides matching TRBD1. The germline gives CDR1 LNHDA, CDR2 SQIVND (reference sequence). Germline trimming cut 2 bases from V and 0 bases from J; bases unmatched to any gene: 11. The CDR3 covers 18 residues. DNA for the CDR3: TGTGCCAGTAGTATAATCCCCCCGGGACAGGAAAACCAAGAGACCCAGTACTTC. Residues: CASSIIPPGQENQETQYF.

This CDR3 is CASQGDGEQFF. The CDR3, as DNA: TGCGCCAGCCAGGGGGACGGGGAGCAGTTCTTC. The J gene is TRBJ2-1, the V gene TRBV10-1; 7 bases fit TRBD1. After removal of 8 bases from V and 10 bases from J, the junction contained 5 bases not matched to a gene. The CDR3 runs 11 residues. Germline V gives CDR1 WNHNN, CDR2 SYGVQD (reference sequence).

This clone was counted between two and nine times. The CDR3 loop reads CASSLLDRGSGYTF. The CDR3 DNA reads as TGTGCCAGTAGTCTCCTGGACAGGGGTTCTGGCTACACCTTC. The V gene is TRBV19, the J gene TRBJ1-2; 9 nucleotides align to TRBD1. Trimming removed 5 bases from V and 7 bases from J; junction bases left unmatched: 8. The germline V gene has CDR1 LNHDA and CDR2 SQIVND (reference sequence). The CDR3 sequence is 14 residues long.

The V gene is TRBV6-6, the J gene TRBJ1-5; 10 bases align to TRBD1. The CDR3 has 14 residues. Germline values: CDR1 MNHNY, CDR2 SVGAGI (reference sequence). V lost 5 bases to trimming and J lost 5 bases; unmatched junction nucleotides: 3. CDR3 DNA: TGTGCCAGCAGTCGACAGGGGGCACATCAGCCCCAGCATTTT. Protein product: CASSRQGAHQPQHF.

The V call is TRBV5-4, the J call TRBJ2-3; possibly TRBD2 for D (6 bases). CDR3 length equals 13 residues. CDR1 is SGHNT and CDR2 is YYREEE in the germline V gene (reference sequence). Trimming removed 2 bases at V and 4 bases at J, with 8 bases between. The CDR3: CASSFGGADTQYF. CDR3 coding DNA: TGTGCCAGCAGCTTTGGCGGGGCAGATACGCAGTATTTT.

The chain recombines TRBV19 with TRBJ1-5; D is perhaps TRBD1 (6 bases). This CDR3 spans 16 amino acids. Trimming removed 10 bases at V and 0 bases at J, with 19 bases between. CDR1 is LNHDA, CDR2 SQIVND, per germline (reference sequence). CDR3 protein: CATEAGAVDSNQPQHF. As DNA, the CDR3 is TGTGCCACCGAGGCAGGGGCTGTTGATAGCAATCAGCCCCAGCATTTT.

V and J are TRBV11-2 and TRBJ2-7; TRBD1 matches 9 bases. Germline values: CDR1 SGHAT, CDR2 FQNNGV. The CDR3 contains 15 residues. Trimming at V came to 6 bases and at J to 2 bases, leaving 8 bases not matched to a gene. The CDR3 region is CASRSGTGTTYEQYF. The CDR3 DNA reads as TGTGCCAGCAGGAGTGGGACAGGGACCACCTACGAGCAGTACTTC.

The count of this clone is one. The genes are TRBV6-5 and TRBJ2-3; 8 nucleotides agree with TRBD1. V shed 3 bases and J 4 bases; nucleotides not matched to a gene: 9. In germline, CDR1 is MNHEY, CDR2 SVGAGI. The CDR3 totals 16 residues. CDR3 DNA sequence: TGTGCCAGCAGTTATGGCATGGACAGGGCGGCAGATACGCAGTATTTT. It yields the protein CASSYGMDRAADTQYF.

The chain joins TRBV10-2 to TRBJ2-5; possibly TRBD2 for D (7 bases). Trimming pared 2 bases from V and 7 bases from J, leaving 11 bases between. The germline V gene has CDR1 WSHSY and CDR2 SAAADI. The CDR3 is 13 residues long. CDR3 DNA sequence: TGCGCCAGCAGTGAGGGACTAGGGGGGACCCAGTACTTC. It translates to CASSEGLGGTQYF.

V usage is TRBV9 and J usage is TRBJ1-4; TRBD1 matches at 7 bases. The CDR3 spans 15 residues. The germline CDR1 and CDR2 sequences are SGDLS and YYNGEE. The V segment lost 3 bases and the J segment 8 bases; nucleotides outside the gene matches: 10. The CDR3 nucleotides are TGTGCCAGCAGCGCGGGCCCGACAGGGCGGGAAAAACTGTTTTTT. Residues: CASSAGPTGREKLFF.

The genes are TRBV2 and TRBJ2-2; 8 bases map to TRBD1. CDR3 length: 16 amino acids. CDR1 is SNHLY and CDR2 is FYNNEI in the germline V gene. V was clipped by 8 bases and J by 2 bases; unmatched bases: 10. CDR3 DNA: TGTGCCAGCTCCATGACCGGGACAGGCAACACCGGGGAGCTGTTTTTT. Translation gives CASSMTGTGNTGELFF.

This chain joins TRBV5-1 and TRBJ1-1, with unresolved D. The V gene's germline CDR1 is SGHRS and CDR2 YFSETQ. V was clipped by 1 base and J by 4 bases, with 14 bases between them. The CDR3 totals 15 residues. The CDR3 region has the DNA TGCGCCAGCAGCTTGAAATCGACGGGGAGCACTGAAGCTTTCTTT. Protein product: CASSLKSTGSTEAFF.

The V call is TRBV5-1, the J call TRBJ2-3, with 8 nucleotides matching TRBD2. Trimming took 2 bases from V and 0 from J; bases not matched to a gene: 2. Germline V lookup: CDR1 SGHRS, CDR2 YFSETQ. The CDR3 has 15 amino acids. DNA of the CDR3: TGCGCCAGCAGCTTTCAGCGGGGGAGCACAGATACGCAGTATTTT. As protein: CASSFQRGSTDTQYF.

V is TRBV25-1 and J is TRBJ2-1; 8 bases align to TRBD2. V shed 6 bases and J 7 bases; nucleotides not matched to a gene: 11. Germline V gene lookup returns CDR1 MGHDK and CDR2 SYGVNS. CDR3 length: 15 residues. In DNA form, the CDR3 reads TGTGCCAGCAGCCCACGGGGGACTAGTCAGAATGAGCAGTTCTTC. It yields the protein CASSPRGTSQNEQFF.

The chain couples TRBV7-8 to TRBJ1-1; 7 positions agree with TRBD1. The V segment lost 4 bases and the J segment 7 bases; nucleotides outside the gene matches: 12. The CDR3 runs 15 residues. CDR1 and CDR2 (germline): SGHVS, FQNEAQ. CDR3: CASSYRGRGLDEAFF. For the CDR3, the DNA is TGTGCCAGCAGCTATCGAGGAAGGGGGCTGGATGAAGCTTTCTTT.

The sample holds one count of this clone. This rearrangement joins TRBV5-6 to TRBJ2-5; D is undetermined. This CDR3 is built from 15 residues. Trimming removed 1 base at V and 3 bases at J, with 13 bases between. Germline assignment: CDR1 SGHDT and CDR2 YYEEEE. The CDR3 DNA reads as TGTGCCAGCAGCTTGCCGTCACTATTGAAAGAGACCCAGTACTTC. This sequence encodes CASSLPSLLKETQYF.

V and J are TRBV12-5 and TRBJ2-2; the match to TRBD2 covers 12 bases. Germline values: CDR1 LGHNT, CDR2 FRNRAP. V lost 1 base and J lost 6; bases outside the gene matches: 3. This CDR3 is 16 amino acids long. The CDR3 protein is CASGLASGGGAGELFF. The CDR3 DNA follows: TGTGCTAGTGGTTTGGCTAGCGGGGGGGGCGCCGGGGAGCTGTTTTTT.

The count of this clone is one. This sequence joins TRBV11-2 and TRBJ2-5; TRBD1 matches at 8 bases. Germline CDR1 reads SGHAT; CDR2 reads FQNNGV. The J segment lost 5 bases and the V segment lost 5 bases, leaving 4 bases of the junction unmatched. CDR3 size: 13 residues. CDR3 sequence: CASSPGGRETQYF. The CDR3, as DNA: TGTGCCAGCAGCCCAGGGGGCAGGGAGACCCAGTACTTC.

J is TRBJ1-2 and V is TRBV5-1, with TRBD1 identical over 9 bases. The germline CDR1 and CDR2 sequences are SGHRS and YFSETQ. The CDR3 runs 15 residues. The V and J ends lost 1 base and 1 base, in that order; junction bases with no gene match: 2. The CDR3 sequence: CASSLMDRGNYGYTF. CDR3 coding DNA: TGCGCCAGCAGCTTGATGGACAGGGGTAACTATGGCTACACCTTC.